This entry describes one TCR beta chain. The sample comes from a study of OX40 agonist ivuxolimab in advanced cancers. At the level of the study: Six ivuxolimab dose levels, 0.01 to 10 mg/kg, were given intravenously every 2 weeks. Age averaged 60 years (range roughly 20 to 90), and more than 80% were male.

Germline-derived CDR1 and CDR2 are SGHNT and YENEEA. Deletions cut 4 bases from V and 6 bases from J, with 9 bases between. The CDR3 has 13 amino acids. Repertoires were generated with immunoSEQ multiplex PCR, while TCRdb's copy carries only in-frame clones and drops some. Of some 40,000 clones detected, roughly 90% appear once; the ten largest clones hold around 15%. Sequenced material: CD4+ or CD8+ T cells sorted from blood, taken in a trial of the OX40 agonist ivuxolimab. The source is an adult with an advanced solid tumor such as melanoma, head and neck, liver or kidney cancer. The rearrangement links TRBV11-3 to TRBJ2-2; D gene ambiguous. The CDR3 DNA reads as TGTGCCAGCAGCTCCCTTTGGGCCGGGGAGCTGTTTTTT. Translated: CASSSLWAGELFF.